This TCR beta chain was documented in a study of cytomegalovirus exposure and HLA in healthy donors. Study results and caveats: Some TCR beta chains (164 of them) were listed as cytomegalovirus-associated.

Germline V CDR1 and CDR2: SNHLY, FYNNEI. This CDR3 spans 15 amino acids. V lost 4 bases and J lost 1, with 11 bases in between. Details on this clone: Antigen: not known.

The PCR was carried out with 60 Vbeta primers and 13 Jbeta primers. Repertoires were generated with immunoSEQ multiplex PCR, while TCRdb's copy carries only in-frame clones and drops some. The table shows 150,000 or so clones, with approximately 72% occurring only once. The sequenced sample consisted of PBMCs. J is TRBJ2-4 and V is TRBV2, with D tentatively TRBD2 (6 bases). This TCR derives from a female donor in good health and CMV-seronegative. The CDR3 coding sequence is TGTGCCAGCAGTGCTCCTGGGGGGGCCAAAAACATTCAGTACTTC. It translates to CASSAPGGAKNIQYF.